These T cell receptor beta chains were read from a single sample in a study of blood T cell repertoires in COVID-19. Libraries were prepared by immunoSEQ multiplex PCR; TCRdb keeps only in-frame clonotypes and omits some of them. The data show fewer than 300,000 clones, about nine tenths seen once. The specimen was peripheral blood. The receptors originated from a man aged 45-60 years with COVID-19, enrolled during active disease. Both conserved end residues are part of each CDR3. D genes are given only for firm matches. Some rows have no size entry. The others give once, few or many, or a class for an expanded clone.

CASSTGLDQETQYF	TGCGCCAGCAGCACTGGACTAGACCAAGAGACCCAGTACTTC	TRBV5-1	TRBD2	TRBJ2-5	NA
CASSLGGAGMGETQYF	TGTGCCAGCAGCTTAGGTGGAGCGGGGATGGGGGAGACCCAGTACTTC	TRBV7-8	TRBD2	TRBJ2-5	NA
CASSEARQGEAFF	TGTGCCAGCAGTGAAGCGCGGCAGGGGGAAGCTTTCTTT	TRBV2	NA	TRBJ1-1	NA
CASRRQSHATNEKLFF	TGTGCCAGCAGGAGACAGTCACATGCAACTAATGAAAAACTGTTTTTT	TRBV27	NA	TRBJ1-4	NA
CASSKGNKDRDNEQFF	TGTGCCAGCAGCAAAGGCAACAAGGACAGGGATAATGAGCAGTTCTTC	TRBV21-1	NA	TRBJ2-1	NA
CASSPVGGNYGYTF	TGTGCCAGCTCACCAGTTGGGGGGAACTATGGCTACACCTTC	TRBV18	NA	TRBJ1-2	NA
CASSHPGTGNEQFF	TGCGCCAGCAGCCACCCAGGGACAGGGAATGAGCAGTTCTTC	TRBV5-1	TRBD1	TRBJ2-1	NA
CASRDFYNEQFF	TGTGCCAGCAGGGACTTTTACAATGAGCAGTTCTTC	TRBV12-3/TRBV12-4	NA	TRBJ2-1	NA
CASSSPGLAKETQYF	TGTGCCAGCAGCTCACCGGGACTGGCAAAAGAGACCCAGTACTTC	TRBV7-9	NA	TRBJ2-5	NA
CASSSPGGGIEKLFF	TGTGCCAGCAGTTCCCCCGGGGGGGGTATTGAAAAACTGTTTTTT	TRBV6-5	NA	TRBJ1-4	NA
CASSLTGGGQPQHF	TGTGCCAGCAGTTTAACGGGGGGCGGACAGCCCCAGCATTTT	TRBV28	NA	TRBJ1-5	NA
CATSDLRDRQETQYF	TGTGCCACCAGTGACCTAAGGGACAGACAAGAGACCCAGTACTTC	TRBV24-1	TRBD1	TRBJ2-5	NA
CASSQEKGQGRTEAFF	TGTGCCAGCAGCCAAGAAAAGGGACAGGGACGAACTGAAGCTTTCTTT	TRBV14	TRBD1	TRBJ1-1	NA
CASSQGQRSDEQFF	TGCGCCAGCAGCCAAGGCCAGAGGAGCGATGAGCAGTTCTTC	TRBV4-3	NA	TRBJ2-1	once
CASTLGGRNQPQHF	TGTGCCAGCACCTTGGGGGGACGCAATCAGCCCCAGCATTTT	TRBV2	NA	TRBJ1-5	NA
CASSLCGLAKTQYF	TGCGCCAGCAGCCTATGTGGGCTAGCAAAGACCCAGTACTTC	TRBV4-3	NA	TRBJ2-5	NA
CASSLAVGTDTGNTIYF	TGTGCCAGCAGCTTAGCGGTAGGCACCGACACTGGAAACACCATATATTTT	TRBV7-2	NA	TRBJ1-3	NA
CSVEADTEAFF	TGCAGCGTTGAAGCTGACACTGAAGCTTTCTTT	TRBV29-1	NA	TRBJ1-1	NA
CASSRGLTEAFF	TGTGCCAGCAGCAGGGGCCTCACTGAAGCTTTCTTT	TRBV6-5	NA	TRBJ1-1	once
CSVDRDQETQYF	TGCAGCGTGGACAGGGACCAAGAGACCCAGTACTTC	TRBV29-1	TRBD1	TRBJ2-5	NA
CASSLAPNPVAYEQYF	TGTGCCAGCAGCTTGGCCCCCAACCCAGTCGCCTACGAGCAGTACTTC	TRBV5-5	NA	TRBJ2-7	NA
CATSRASSGSPLHF	TGTGCCACCAGCAGAGCCTCCTCCGGTTCACCCCTCCACTTT	TRBV15	NA	TRBJ1-6	NA
CASSLEGGGSSYEQYF	TGCGCCAGCAGCTTGGAGGGGGGCGGGAGTTCCTACGAGCAGTACTTC	TRBV5-1	NA	TRBJ2-7	NA
CASSRTPNTEAFF	TGTGCCAGTAGCAGGACACCGAACACTGAAGCTTTCTTT	TRBV19	NA	TRBJ1-1	NA
CASSQERGTNQPQHF	TGCGCCAGCAGCCAAGAACGGGGTACCAATCAGCCCCAGCATTTT	TRBV4-3	NA	TRBJ1-5	few
CASRTDRGLSNEKLFF	TGTGCCAGCAGGACAGACAGGGGGCTGTCTAATGAAAAACTGTTTTTT	TRBV27	TRBD1	TRBJ1-4	NA
CASSEAGTGGIEQFF	TGTGCCAGCAGCGAGGCCGGGACAGGGGGCATCGAGCAGTTCTTC	TRBV5-6	TRBD1	TRBJ2-1	NA
CASSRGGGYTF	TGTGCCAGCAGCAGGGGGGGTGGCTACACCTTC	TRBV3-1/TRBV3-2	NA	TRBJ1-2	NA
CASSIGVGNNQPQHF	TGTGCCAGTAGTATCGGGGTGGGGAACAATCAGCCCCAGCATTTT	TRBV19	NA	TRBJ1-5	NA
CASSTSTSGSRYEQYF	TGTGCCAGTAGTACGTCGACTAGCGGGAGCAGATACGAGCAGTACTTC	TRBV19	TRBD2	TRBJ2-7	once
CSVSERLFYNEQFF	TGCAGCGTTTCAGAGAGACTATTTTACAATGAGCAGTTCTTC	TRBV29-1	NA	TRBJ2-1	NA
CASSQGLAGYNEQFF	TGTGCCAGCAGTCAGGGACTAGCGGGGTACAATGAGCAGTTCTTC	TRBV27	TRBD2	TRBJ2-1	once
CAWSVNPIQGTKGIQYF	TGTGCCTGGAGTGTAAACCCAATCCAGGGGACCAAAGGCATTCAGTACTTC	TRBV30	NA	TRBJ2-4	NA
CASSKEGRGNQPQHF	TGTGCCAGTAGTAAGGAGGGAAGGGGAAATCAGCCCCAGCATTTT	TRBV19	NA	TRBJ1-5	NA
CASSQTGGRGYTF	TGTGCCAGCAGCCAGACAGGGGGCCGGGGCTACACCTTC	TRBV3-1/TRBV3-2	TRBD1	TRBJ1-2	NA
CASSPRQGRTDTQYF	TGTGCCAGCAGCCCAAGACAGGGGCGGACAGATACGCAGTATTTT	TRBV3-1/TRBV3-2	TRBD1	TRBJ2-3	NA
CASSQAQGFVSDEQFF	TGTGCCAGCAGCCAAGCACAGGGGTTCGTTAGCGATGAGCAGTTCTTC	TRBV4-2	TRBD1	TRBJ2-1	NA